This T cell receptor beta chain was recovered during a study of tumor and adjacent non-tumor tissue in lung cancer. Study at large: Histology: about a dozen adenocarcinoma, a couple of squamous cell carcinoma, 1 small cell lung cancer. Aged about 30 to 76 years, patients included fewer than 11 men and about 5 women with stage I to III disease. The study's findings and limits: Top 100 clones took a larger repertoire share in normal lung.

This clonotype was seen at least ten times. Its antigen remains unknown. RNA was extracted from bulk tissue without any cell sorting. Newly diagnosed lung cancer patients had thoracic surgery in China, August–late 2014, without prior chemotherapy. Germline CDR1 is SQVTM and CDR2 is ANQGSEA. V was pared by 5 bases and J by 4 bases, with 15 bases between. The CDR3 covers 14 residues. TCRbeta libraries were built with three rounds of nested PCR, modified from ARM-PCR. MiXCR, run by TCRdb on the multiplex PCR reads, gives a single entry per CDR3 protein. Here the sample spans about 68,000 distinct CDR3 sequences, around 60% being singletons.

The TCR originated in a man aged 45-65 years with non-small cell lung cancer. The sample comprised lung tumor tissue. This sequence joins TRBV29-1 and TRBJ2-1; D is unclear. The CDR3 nucleotides read TGCAGCGTTCTTCCCATTTTTCTGTACAATGAGCAGTTCTTC. Protein product: CSVLPIFLYNEQFF.